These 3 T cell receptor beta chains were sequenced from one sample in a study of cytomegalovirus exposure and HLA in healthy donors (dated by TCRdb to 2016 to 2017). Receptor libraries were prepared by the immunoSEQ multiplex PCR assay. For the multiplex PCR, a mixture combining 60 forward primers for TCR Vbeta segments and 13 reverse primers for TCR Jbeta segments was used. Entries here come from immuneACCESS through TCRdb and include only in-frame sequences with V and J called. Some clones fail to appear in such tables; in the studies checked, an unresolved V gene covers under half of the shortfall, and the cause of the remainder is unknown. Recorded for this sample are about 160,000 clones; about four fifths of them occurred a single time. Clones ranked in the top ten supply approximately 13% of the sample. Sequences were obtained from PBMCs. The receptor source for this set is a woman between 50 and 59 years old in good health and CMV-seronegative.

The CDR3 region has the DNA TGTGCCAGCACCGCTGGAGGGCGGGGACTCCTAGACAATGAGCAGTTCTTC. Translation: CASTAGGRGLLDNEQFF. The V gene is TRBV9, the J gene TRBJ2-1; weak D call: TRBD2 (6 bases). The V end was cut by 6 bases, the J end by 5 bases, with 24 bases between. The germline V gene encodes CDR1 SGDLS and CDR2 YYNGEE. CDR3 length: 17 amino acids. The full variable domain, with the rest looked up from reference TRBV9 and TRBJ2-1, is DSGVTQTPKHLITATGQRVTLRCSPRSGDLSVYWYQQSLDQGLQFLIQYYNGEERAKGNILERFSAQQFPDLHSELNLSSLELGDSALYFCASTAGGRGLLDNEQFFGPGTRLTVL.

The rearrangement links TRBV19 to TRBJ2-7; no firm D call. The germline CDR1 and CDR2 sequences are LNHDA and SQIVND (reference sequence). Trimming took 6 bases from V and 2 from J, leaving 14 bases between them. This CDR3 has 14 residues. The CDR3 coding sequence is TGTGCCAGTAGCGCCGAGCCATCTGCCTACGAGCAGTACTTC. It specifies CASSAEPSAYEQYF.

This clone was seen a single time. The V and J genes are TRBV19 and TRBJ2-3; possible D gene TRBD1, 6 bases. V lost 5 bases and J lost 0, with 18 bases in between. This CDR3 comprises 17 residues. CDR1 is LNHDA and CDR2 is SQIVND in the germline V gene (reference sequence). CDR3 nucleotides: TGTGCCAGTAGTGCCCGGACAGCTACATTTAGCACAGATACGCAGTATTTT. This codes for CASSARTATFSTDTQYF.